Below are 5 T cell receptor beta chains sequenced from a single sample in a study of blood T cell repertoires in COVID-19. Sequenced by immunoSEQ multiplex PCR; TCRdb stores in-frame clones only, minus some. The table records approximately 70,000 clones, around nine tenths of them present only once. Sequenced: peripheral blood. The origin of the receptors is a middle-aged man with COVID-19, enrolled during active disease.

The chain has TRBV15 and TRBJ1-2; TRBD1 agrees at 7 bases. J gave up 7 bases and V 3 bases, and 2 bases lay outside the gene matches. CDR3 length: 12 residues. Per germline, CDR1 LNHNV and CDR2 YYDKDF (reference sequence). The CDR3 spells CATSRTGPGYTF. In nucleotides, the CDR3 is TGTGCCACCAGCAGGACAGGGCCTGGCTACACCTTC. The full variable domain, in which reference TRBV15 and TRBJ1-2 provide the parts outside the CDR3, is DAMVIQNPRYQVTQFGKPVTLSCSQTLNHNVMYWYQQKSSQAPKLLFHYYDKDFNNEADTPDNFQSRRPNTSFCFLDIRSPGLGDTAMYLCATSRTGPGYTFGSGTRLTVV.

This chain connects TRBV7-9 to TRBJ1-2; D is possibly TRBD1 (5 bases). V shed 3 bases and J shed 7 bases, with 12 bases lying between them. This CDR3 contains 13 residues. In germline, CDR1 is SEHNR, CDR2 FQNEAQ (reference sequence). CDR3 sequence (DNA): TGTGCCAGCAGCTTTGCGGGGGTTGGTGGCTACACCTTC. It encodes CASSFAGVGGYTF. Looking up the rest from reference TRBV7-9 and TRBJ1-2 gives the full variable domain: DTGVSQNPRHKITKRGQNVTFRCDPISEHNRLYWYRQTLGQGPEFLTYFQNEAQLEKSRLLSDRFSAERPKGSFSTLEIQRTEQGDSAMYLCASSFAGVGGYTFGSGTRLTVV.

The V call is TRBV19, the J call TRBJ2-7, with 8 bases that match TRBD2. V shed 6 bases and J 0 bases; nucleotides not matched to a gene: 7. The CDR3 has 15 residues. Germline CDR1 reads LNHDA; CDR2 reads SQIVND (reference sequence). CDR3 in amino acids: CASSLLAGSSYEQYF. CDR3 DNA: TGTGCCAGTAGCCTGTTAGCGGGGAGCTCCTACGAGCAGTACTTC.

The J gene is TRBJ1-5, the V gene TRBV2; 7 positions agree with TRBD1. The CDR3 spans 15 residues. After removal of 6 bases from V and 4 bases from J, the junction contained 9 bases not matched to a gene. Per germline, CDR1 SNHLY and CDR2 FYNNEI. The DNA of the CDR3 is TGTGCCAGCAGGGGGGGACAGTCCCAAAATCAGCCCCAGCATTTT. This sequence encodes CASRGGQSQNQPQHF.

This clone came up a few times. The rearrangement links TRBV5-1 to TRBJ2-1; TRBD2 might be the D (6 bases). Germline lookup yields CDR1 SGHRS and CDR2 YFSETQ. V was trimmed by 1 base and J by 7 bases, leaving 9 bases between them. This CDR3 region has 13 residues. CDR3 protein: CASSLFGGNEQFF. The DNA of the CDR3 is TGCGCCAGCAGCTTGTTTGGGGGGAATGAGCAGTTCTTC.